Sequencing of this TCR beta chain was carried out in a study of blood T cell repertoires in COVID-19. About the study: T cells, B-cell-depleted T cells, or PBMCs supplied cDNA or gDNA.

V was trimmed by 2 bases and J by 6 bases, leaving 14 bases between them. The CDR3 sequence is 14 residues long. The germline V gene has CDR1 SGHDT and CDR2 YYEEEE. This clone was observed a handful of times. Sequencing used immunoSEQ multiplex PCR; TCRdb keeps in-frame clones, though not all of them. The data show under 120,000 clones, roughly 80% seen once. The sequence came from a man between 65 and 80 years old with active or convalescent COVID-19. Sequencing was done on a sample of peripheral blood. This chain joins TRBV5-6 and TRBJ1-1; no reliable D call. CDR3 in amino acids: CASSFRQRTAEAFF. Here the CDR3 DNA reads TGTGCCAGCAGCTTCCGGCAGCGAACGGCTGAAGCTTTCTTT.